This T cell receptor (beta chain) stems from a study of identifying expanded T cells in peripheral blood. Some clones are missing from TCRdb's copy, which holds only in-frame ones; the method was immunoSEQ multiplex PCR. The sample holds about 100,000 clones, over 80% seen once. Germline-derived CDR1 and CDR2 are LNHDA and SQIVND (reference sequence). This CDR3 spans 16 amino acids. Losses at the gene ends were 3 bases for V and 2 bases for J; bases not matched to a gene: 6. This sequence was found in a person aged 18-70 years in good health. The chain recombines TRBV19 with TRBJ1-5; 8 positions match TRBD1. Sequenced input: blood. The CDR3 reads CASSISDRDGNQPQHF. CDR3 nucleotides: TGTGCCAGTAGTATTTCGGACAGGGATGGCAATCAGCCCCAGCATTTT.